The next 2 T cell receptor beta chains were all read from a single sample in a study of T cells in Graves' hyperthyroidism and ophthalmopathy. Authors of the study amplified TCR beta CDR3 regions from RNA transcripts. During a first-round RT-PCR of the TCR CDR3, the HTBI primer set was used. One entry per CDR3 protein results from TCRdb running MiXCR on the multiplex PCR reads. Of under 400,000 distinct CDR3 sequences listed, 25% are singletons. The sequenced material came from blood. Receptors were obtained from a man in his forties or fifties with Graves' hyperthyroidism.

This chain uses TRBV24-1 with TRBJ2-2, with TRBD2 matching 11 bases. The V segment lost 9 bases and the J segment 0 bases; nucleotides outside the gene matches: 11. CDR3 length equals 18 residues. CDR1 and CDR2 (germline): KGHDR, SFDVKD. The CDR3 here is CATAGTSGPFANTGELFF. The CDR3 nucleotides read TGTGCCACCGCCGGGACTAGCGGTCCGTTCGCGAACACCGGGGAGCTGTTTTTT.

This clonotype has ten or more counts. This sequence joins TRBV2 and TRBJ2-1; D call uncertain. With 1 base removed from V and 0 bases from J, the gap between germline ends came to 10 bases. The CDR3 has 16 amino acids. The germline V gene encodes CDR1 SNHLY and CDR2 FYNNEI. CDR3 nucleotide sequence: TGTGCCAGCAGTGAAGACCGCTCTAGCTCCTACAATGAGCAGTTCTTC. Translated: CASSEDRSSSYNEQFF.